These 17 T cell receptor beta chains were sequenced from one sample in a study of blood T cell repertoires in COVID-19. Profiling relied on immunoSEQ multiplex PCR, and the TCRdb table lists in-frame clones only, not all of them. The profile shows 130,000 to 150,000 clones, about 80% of them singletons. The sequenced material came from peripheral blood. These receptors were obtained from a man between 65 and 80 years old who had recovered from COVID-19.

V gene TRBV7-9 combines with J gene TRBJ2-7; TRBD2 is a possible D gene (6 bases). Per germline, CDR1 SEHNR and CDR2 FQNEAQ (reference sequence). The length of the CDR3 is 11 residues. DNA for the CDR3: TGTGCTGGAGGGGACGCGTACGAGCAGTACTTC. Protein: CAGGDAYEQYF.

With respect to this clone: The same CDR3 arises from other DNA sequences in this sample as well. The chain is built from TRBV6-5 and TRBJ1-5, with a possible D match to TRBD1 (5 bases). V was shortened by 5 bases and J by 7 bases, with 18 bases between the two germline ends. The CDR3 length is 15 residues. Germline CDR1 and CDR2: MNHEY and SVGAGI. The CDR3 protein is CASSLLTGISQPQHF. CDR3 in DNA: TGTGCCAGCAGTCTTCTAACAGGTATTTCCCAGCCCCAGCATTTT.

V and J are TRBV5-1 and TRBJ1-1, with D perhaps matching TRBD1 (5 bases). V was pared by 1 base and J by 5 bases, with 15 bases between. Germline CDR1 reads SGHRS; CDR2 reads YFSETQ. The CDR3 is made up of 15 amino acids. The CDR3 here is CASSLLGRVVTEAFF. CDR3 nucleotides: TGCGCCAGCAGCTTGTTGGGCAGGGTGGTGACTGAAGCTTTCTTT.

The table lists this clone with a count of one. The chain combines TRBV14 with TRBJ2-7, with D hard to call. Germline CDR1 SGHDN, CDR2 FVKESK. V was clipped by 4 bases and J by 10 bases, with 20 bases between them. This CDR3 is built from 14 residues. The CDR3 DNA sequence: TGTGCCAGCAGCCCAGTGGGCGCCCCGACCGGACAGTACTTC. Its protein is CASSPVGAPTGQYF.

Concerning this clone itself: A much larger clone differs by one base, so this may be a read error. The sample carries other DNA sequences with the same CDR3. V usage is TRBV7-3 and J usage is TRBJ2-7; the D gene is possibly TRBD1 (6 bases). Germline loops: CDR1 SGHTA, CDR2 FQGTGA. The CDR3 has 15 amino acids. The CDR3, as DNA: TGTGCCAGTAGCTTAACGGACAGAATTACCTACGAGCAGTACTTC. Amino acids: CASSLTDRITYEQYF.

The J gene is TRBJ1-6, the V gene TRBV12-3 or TRBV12-4, with D unresolved. CDR3 length equals 12 residues. V dropped 2 bases and J dropped 7 bases, with 3 bases sitting between them. The CDR3 region is CASSLPNSPLHF. CDR3 coding DNA: TGTGCCAGCAGTTTACCGAATTCACCCCTCCACTTT.

This clone occurred a few times. The chain couples TRBV6-4 to TRBJ2-3; 8 nucleotides align to TRBD2. This CDR3 has 15 amino acids. J was trimmed by 6 bases and V by 4 bases; bases with no gene match: 9. Germline V CDR1 and CDR2: MRHNA, SNTAGT. The CDR3 region has the DNA TGTGCCAGCAGTGTAAGCGGGGGACCGGTGGATACGCAGTATTTT. Translation: CASSVSGGPVDTQYF.

This clone was counted a few times. The rearrangement links TRBV3-1 (or the pseudogene TRBV3-2) to TRBJ2-1; no clear D gene. This CDR3 has 11 amino acids. V was cut by 9 bases and J by 5 bases, with 8 bases left in between. CDR1 is LGHDT and CDR2 is YNNKEL in the germline V gene (reference sequence). The CDR3 is CASRRNNEQFF. CDR3 nucleotide sequence: TGTGCCAGTAGGCGGAACAATGAGCAGTTCTTC.

This sequence joins TRBV4-1 and TRBJ2-1; 7 bases map to TRBD1. Losses at the gene ends were 5 bases for V and 7 bases for J; bases not matched to a gene: 8. CDR3 length: 14 residues. CDR1 is MGHRA, CDR2 YSYEKL, per germline. This chain's CDR3 is CASSSGTVINEQFF. In DNA form, the CDR3 reads TGCGCCAGCAGCTCCGGGACAGTCATAAATGAGCAGTTCTTC.

This sequence joins TRBV4-1 and TRBJ2-1; D is perhaps TRBD2 (5 bases). Germline V gives CDR1 MGHRA, CDR2 YSYEKL. The CDR3 length is 15 residues. V was clipped by 6 bases and J by 4 bases, with 16 bases between them. CDR3 coding DNA: TGCGCCAGCAGGCAGACCCCCGGACTTTACAATGAGCAGTTCTTC. It specifies CASRQTPGLYNEQFF.

The DNA for the CDR3 is TGTGCCAGTTCCGGGACTAGCGGTCCCTACGAGCAGTACTTC. The encoded protein is CASSGTSGPYEQYF. This rearrangement joins TRBV19 to TRBJ2-7, with 11 nucleotides matching TRBD2. The CDR3 runs to 14 residues. Germline CDR1 reads LNHDA; CDR2 reads SQIVND (reference sequence). J gave up 2 bases and V 8 bases, and 5 bases lay outside the gene matches. Full variable domain (rest looked up from reference TRBV19 and TRBJ2-7): DGGITQSPKYLFRKEGQNVTLSCEQNLNHDAMYWYRQDPGQGLRLIYYSQIVNDFQKGDIAEGYSVSREKKESFPLTVTSAQKNPTAFYLCASSGTSGPYEQYFGPGTRLTVT.

The chain recombines TRBV2 with TRBJ1-5; D remains unclear. The CDR3 has 14 residues. Trimming took 6 bases from V and 7 from J, leaving 16 bases between them. CDR1 and CDR2 (germline): SNHLY, FYNNEI. CDR3 residues: CASSELGSGQPQHF. Written as DNA, the CDR3 is TGTGCCAGCAGCGAACTCGGCAGCGGACAGCCCCAGCATTTT.

The rearrangement links TRBV6-5 to TRBJ1-1; no reliable D call. This CDR3 comprises 12 residues. V gave up 8 bases and J gave up 1 base, with 8 bases separating them. Germline V gene sequence: CDR1 MNHEY, CDR2 SVGAGI. CDR3 in amino acids: CASSRQNTEAFF. The CDR3 nucleotides are TGTGCCAGCTCGAGACAGAACACTGAAGCTTTCTTT.

V gene TRBV16 combines with J gene TRBJ2-1; 8 positions match TRBD2. In germline, CDR1 is KGHSY, CDR2 FQNENV. The V and J ends lost 4 bases and 9 bases, in that order; junction bases with no gene match: 14. This CDR3 is built from 16 residues. The CDR3 is CASSRHSSGTYGEQFF. The CDR3 bases are TGTGCCAGCAGCCGGCACAGTAGCGGGACGTACGGTGAGCAGTTCTTC.

In its sample, this clone was seen once. The rearrangement links TRBV6-6 to TRBJ1-2; 8 nucleotides line up with TRBD1. The CDR3 is made up of 15 amino acids. CDR1 and CDR2 (germline): MNHNY, SVGAGI (reference sequence). The V and J ends lost 5 bases and 4 bases, in that order; junction bases with no gene match: 9. CDR3 sequence (DNA): TGTGCCAGCAGTCACCCGACAGGGGCGGGCTATGGCTACACCTTC. Encoded protein: CASSHPTGAGYGYTF.

The rearrangement joins TRBV30 to TRBJ1-6; TRBD1 agrees at 8 bases. The CDR3 totals 15 residues. V shed 2 bases, J shed 9 bases, and the junction held 9 bases outside the gene matches. Germline CDR1 GTSNPN, CDR2 SVGIG (reference sequence). The CDR3 nucleotides are TGTGCCTGGAGTCCCCAAGGACAGGGACTTTCACCCCTCCACTTT. Protein: CAWSPQGQGLSPLHF.

DNA of the CDR3: TGCAGCGCAGAGGTGGGTTGGGACACTGAAGCTTTCTTT. Translating it yields CSAEVGWDTEAFF. V usage is TRBV29-1 and J usage is TRBJ1-1, with unresolved D. The CDR3 totals 13 residues. Deletions cut 7 bases from V and 3 bases from J, with 15 bases between. CDR1 SQVTM and CDR2 ANQGSEA come from the germline V gene.